This entry lists 30 T cell receptor beta chains sequenced from one sample in a study of blood T cell repertoires in COVID-19. The assay was immunoSEQ multiplex PCR, and TCRdb's table has in-frame clones only and misses some. Counted here are roughly 200,000 clones, approximately 86% occurring once; the ten biggest clones make up about 1.3%. Sample: peripheral blood. All receptors come from a woman younger than 45 with COVID-19, enrolled during active disease.

V gene TRBV9 combines with J gene TRBJ2-3, with D unclear. The CDR3 spans 15 residues. Trimming took off 0 bases at V and 2 bases at J, with 10 bases between the two ends. Germline CDR1 SGDLS, CDR2 YYNGEE. The CDR3 sequence is CASSVAHGHTDTQYF. The CDR3 DNA reads TGTGCCAGCAGCGTAGCTCATGGGCACACAGATACGCAGTATTTT.

The rearrangement uses TRBV27 and TRBJ1-1; TRBD1 matches at 10 bases. The length of the CDR3 is 14 residues. V trimming: 8 bases; J trimming: 1 base; junction bases outside the gene matches: 4. Germline CDR1 and CDR2: MNHEY and SMNVEV (reference sequence). CDR3 bases: TGTGCCAGCGGGGGACAGGGGTGGAACACTGAAGCTTTCTTT. Residues: CASGGQGWNTEAFF.

The rearrangement links TRBV20-1 to TRBJ2-7, with 11 positions matching TRBD2. Germline CDR1 is DFQATT and CDR2 is SNEGSKA (reference sequence). The V and J ends lost 3 bases and 4 bases, in that order; junction bases with no gene match: 11. The CDR3 totals 16 residues. The CDR3 loop is CSASAPSGGPGYEQYF. The CDR3 bases are TGCAGTGCTAGTGCCCCTAGCGGGGGGCCAGGGTACGAGCAGTACTTC.

The genes are TRBV7-2 and TRBJ1-1; tentatively, D is TRBD1 (6 bases). The CDR3 consists of 15 residues. The germline CDR1 and CDR2 sequences are SGHTA and FQGNSA. V was shortened by 0 bases and J by 3 bases, with 11 bases between the two germline ends. CDR3 nucleotides: TGTGCCAGCAGCTTAGCGCCAGGACAGTACACTGAAGCTTTCTTT. This gives the protein CASSLAPGQYTEAFF.

This clone occurred once. The chain couples TRBV7-6 to TRBJ2-3, with 15 bases matching TRBD2. In germline, CDR1 is SGHVS, CDR2 FNYEAQ. This CDR3 spans 18 amino acids. Trimming removed 5 bases from V and 2 bases from J; junction bases left unmatched: 8. The CDR3 DNA reads as TGTGCCAGCAGCCCACGAGGGACTAGCGGGGGGCCCACAGATACGCAGTATTTT. Protein product: CASSPRGTSGGPTDTQYF.

V gene TRBV7-3 combines with J gene TRBJ1-1; D uncertain. CDR1 is SGHTA and CDR2 is FQGTGA in the germline V gene. The CDR3 length is 16 residues. Trimming cost V 2 bases and J 5 bases, with 18 bases left between them. CDR3 nucleotides: TGTGCCAGCAGCTTATCCGTCCCCGTAGCTGAAACTGAAGCTTTCTTT. Translating gives CASSLSVPVAETEAFF. Full variable domain (missing parts from reference TRBV7-3 and TRBJ1-1): GAGVSQTPSNKVTEKGKYVELRCDPISGHTALYWYRQSLGQGPEFLIYFQGTGAADDSGLPNDRFFAVRPEGSVSTLKIQRTERGDSAVYLCASSLSVPVAETEAFFGQGTRLTVV.

V usage is TRBV18 and J usage is TRBJ2-7, with 8 bases matching TRBD1. The junction had 4 bases not matched to a gene; V was cut back by 6 bases and J by 0 bases. In germline, CDR1 is KGHSH, CDR2 LQKENI. This CDR3 is built from 14 residues. In DNA form, the CDR3 reads TGTGCCAGCTCGCAGGACAGGGACTCCTACGAGCAGTACTTC. Protein: CASSQDRDSYEQYF.

This chain joins TRBV11-2 and TRBJ1-2; D is unresolved. Per germline, CDR1 SGHAT and CDR2 FQNNGV. This CDR3 region has 14 residues. V lost 3 bases and J lost 4, with 12 bases in between. CDR3 DNA: TGTGCCAGCAGCTTGGGCCGGCCATTCTATGGCTACACCTTC. It is translated as CASSLGRPFYGYTF.

This clone was observed a few times. CDR3 coding DNA: TGCGCCAGCAGCTCTAAAACAGGGGCCGGGGAGCTGTTTTTT. It is translated as CASSSKTGAGELFF. The rearrangement uses TRBV5-1 and TRBJ2-2; TRBD1 aligns across 7 bases. The CDR3 is 14 amino acids. Germline V gene data show CDR1 as SGHRS and CDR2 as YFSETQ. Unmatched junction bases numbered 5, after V lost 3 bases and J lost 6 bases.

The chain joins TRBV6-1 to TRBJ2-7; 11 nucleotides agree with TRBD2. With 0 bases clipped from V and 4 bases from J, the junction kept 5 bases outside the gene matches. This CDR3 contains 16 residues. From germline, CDR1 is MNHNS and CDR2 SASEGT. CDR3 loop: CASSEAGIAGGYEQYF. In nucleotides, the CDR3 is TGTGCCAGCAGTGAAGCGGGAATAGCGGGAGGGTACGAGCAGTACTTC.

The chain joins TRBV6-2 or TRBV6-3 to TRBJ1-5; 7 bases fit TRBD1. Germline V gene lookup returns CDR1 MNHEY and CDR2 SVGEGT. The CDR3 is made up of 13 amino acids. The V segment lost 7 bases and the J segment 7 bases; nucleotides outside the gene matches: 7. The CDR3 DNA reads TGTGCCAGCACCCCAGGGGGGGTACAGCCCCAGCATTTT. This sequence encodes CASTPGGVQPQHF.

This sequence joins TRBV4-3 and TRBJ2-7, with TRBD2 matching over 7 bases. The CDR3 has 17 residues. Losses at the gene ends were 0 bases for V and 3 bases for J; bases not matched to a gene: 11. Looked up from germline, CDR1 is LGHNA and CDR2 is YSLEER. Here the CDR3 DNA reads TGCGCCAGCAGCCAAGATAATACGGGGGGATCTCGCTACGAGCAGTACTTC. Translation gives CASSQDNTGGSRYEQYF.

The chain recombines TRBV28 with TRBJ1-6, with D maybe TRBD1 (5 bases). This CDR3 comprises 13 residues. Germline CDR1 and CDR2: MDHEN and SYDVKM. Deletions cut 5 bases from V and 8 bases from J, with 10 bases between. The CDR3 reads CASSTAGDSPLHF. CDR3 nucleotides: TGTGCCAGCAGTACGGCGGGGGATTCACCCCTCCACTTT.

The chain couples TRBV20-1 to TRBJ1-2; D unresolved. The V gene lost 3 bases and the J gene lost 4 bases, with 12 bases spanning the gap. The CDR3 extends over 13 amino acids. Germline assignment: CDR1 DFQATT and CDR2 SNEGSKA (reference sequence). The CDR3 sequence: CSASGQTLYGYTF. DNA for the CDR3: TGCAGTGCTAGTGGGCAGACTCTCTATGGCTACACCTTC.

The DNA of the CDR3 is TGTGCCAGCAGCCCGTTAGCGGGGTCCTACAATGAGCAGTTCTTC. Encoded protein: CASSPLAGSYNEQFF. The chain has TRBV9 and TRBJ2-1; TRBD2 matches at 8 bases. This CDR3 region has 15 residues. CDR1 and CDR2 from the germline V gene are SGDLS and YYNGEE. The J segment lost 1 base and the V segment lost 4 bases, leaving 4 bases of the junction unmatched.

The rearrangement uses TRBV2 and TRBJ1-1; D is possibly TRBD1 (5 bases). Trimming removed 5 bases at V and 5 bases at J, with 12 bases between. Germline V CDR1 and CDR2: SNHLY, FYNNEI. This CDR3 has 13 residues. CDR3 region: CASSIGVGTEAFF. CDR3 nucleotides: TGTGCCAGCAGTATAGGGGTGGGGACTGAAGCTTTCTTT.

The chain carries TRBV5-1 and TRBJ1-1; D possibly corresponds to TRBD1 (6 bases). Trimming pared 4 bases from V and 6 bases from J, leaving 16 bases between. This CDR3 spans 14 amino acids. Per germline, CDR1 SGHRS and CDR2 YFSETQ. As DNA, the CDR3 is TGCGCCAGCAGCAAGACGACAGGACTCTCTGAAGCTTTCTTT. Translated, it gives CASSKTTGLSEAFF.

The genes are TRBV7-3 and TRBJ2-3, with D perhaps matching TRBD2 (7 bases). V gave up 6 bases and J gave up 6 bases, with 16 bases separating them. The germline V gene encodes CDR1 SGHTA and CDR2 FQGTGA. CDR3 size: 14 residues. The CDR3 spells CASSKRGQGDTQYF. In DNA form, the CDR3 reads TGTGCCAGCAGTAAGCGGGGCCAGGGGGATACGCAGTATTTT.

The chain employs TRBV6-1 and TRBJ2-1; possibly TRBD1 for D (5 bases). V was clipped by 2 bases and J by 5 bases, with 16 bases between them. CDR1 is MNHNS and CDR2 is SASEGT in the germline V gene. The CDR3 covers 16 residues. CDR3 in DNA: TGTGCCAGCAGTGAAATACAGGTCCCTTCCCACAATGAGCAGTTCTTC. Its protein product is CASSEIQVPSHNEQFF.

The V gene is TRBV21-1, the J gene TRBJ2-2; TRBD1 was called by the table and not checked on the DNA. TRBV21-1 is noted as a pseudogene. This CDR3 contains 21 residues. CDR3 loop: CASSSSPSSHRTGALNGELFF. The CDR3, as DNA: TGTGCCAGCAGCTCCAGTCCTTCATCCCATAGGACAGGGGCCCTTAACGGGGAGCTGTTTTTT.

The chain carries TRBV18 and TRBJ2-1, with D possibly being TRBD2 (6 bases). V lost 5 bases to trimming and J lost 5 bases, with 10 bases between them. The V gene's germline CDR1 is KGHSH and CDR2 LQKENI. This CDR3 has 13 residues. The DNA of the CDR3 is TGTGCCAGCTCAACCTGGACTAACAATGAGCAGTTCTTC. Translating it yields CASSTWTNNEQFF.

The rearrangement uses TRBV12-3 or TRBV12-4 and TRBJ1-1, with D uncertain. V lost 9 bases and J 4 bases, leaving 15 bases between the germline ends. The CDR3 loop spans 13 amino acids. The CDR3 loop is CASSVTAGTEAFF. The DNA of the CDR3 is TGTGCCAGTTCAGTTACGGCGGGCACTGAAGCTTTCTTT.

The chain links TRBV23-1 to TRBJ1-1, with D maybe TRBD1 (5 bases). TRBV23-1 is an open reading frame, and its role is uncertain. V was clipped by 1 base and J by 1 base, with 10 bases between them. The CDR3 has 15 residues. Here the CDR3 DNA reads TGCGCCAGCAGTCAATGGGGGGGTAGGAACACTGAAGCTTTCTTT. This gives the protein CASSQWGGRNTEAFF.

Many counts were recorded for this clone. The chain carries TRBV10-3 and TRBJ2-7; maybe TRBD1 (6 bases). The CDR3 extends over 14 amino acids. Between the trimmed V and J ends, which lost 6 bases and 2 bases, there was a span of 14 bases. Germline CDR1 ENHRY, CDR2 SYGVKD. The CDR3 DNA reads TGTGCCATCAGAGGAGCAGGGGACCCCTACGAGCAGTACTTC. Translation gives CAIRGAGDPYEQYF.

A single count supports this clone. The V and J genes are TRBV6-6 and TRBJ1-2; the D is unclear. Germline V gene lookup returns CDR1 MNHNY and CDR2 SVGAGI (reference sequence). CDR3 size: 12 residues. Trimming left V 2 bases short and J 6 bases short, with 7 bases between. CDR3 residues: CASSYGRDGYTF. The CDR3 nucleotides read TGTGCCAGCAGTTACGGGAGGGATGGCTACACCTTC.

J is TRBJ2-5 and V is TRBV2; 10 nucleotides agree with TRBD1. The CDR3 is 13 amino acids. V lost 9 bases and J lost 5; bases outside the gene matches: 6. CDR1 and CDR2 from the germline V gene are SNHLY and FYNNEI. In DNA form, the CDR3 reads TGTGCCAGGCAGACAGGGGGCAGGGAGACCCAGTACTTC. This translates into CARQTGGRETQYF.

The chain uses TRBV11-1 and TRBJ2-1, with 7 bases matching TRBD2. Trimming at V came to 5 bases and at J to 7 bases, leaving 14 bases not matched to a gene. Germline loops: CDR1 SGHAT, CDR2 FQDESV (reference sequence). The CDR3 has 16 residues. The DNA of the CDR3 is TGTGCCAGCAGCCCGATCGCACTAGCGCGACGGAATGAGCAGTTCTTC. Protein sequence: CASSPIALARRNEQFF.

The chain is built from TRBV7-2 and TRBJ2-3; D perhaps matches TRBD1 (5 bases). This CDR3 comprises 12 residues. Trimming pared 9 bases from V and 4 bases from J, leaving 11 bases between. Germline CDR1 SGHTA, CDR2 FQGNSA. The CDR3 here is CASNRQSDTQYF. The CDR3 coding sequence is TGTGCCAGTAACAGACAGTCAGATACGCAGTATTTT.

The chain is built from TRBV18 and TRBJ2-1; maybe TRBD1 (5 bases). Per the germline V gene, CDR1 is KGHSH and CDR2 is LQKENI. This CDR3 has 15 residues. Trimming pared 6 bases from V and 5 bases from J, leaving 17 bases between. Here the CDR3 DNA reads TGTGCCAGCTCCTTCAGGGTGGCTCCTCACAATGAGCAGTTCTTC. This codes for CASSFRVAPHNEQFF.

CDR3 DNA sequence: TGTGCCTGGGGCGGGGGCAATCAGCCCCAGCATTTT. Translating gives CAWGGGNQPQHF. The chain joins TRBV30 to TRBJ1-5, with D hard to call. Germline V CDR1 and CDR2: GTSNPN, SVGIG (reference sequence). V was cut by 5 bases and J by 2 bases, with 7 bases left in between. This CDR3 has 12 amino acids.